Shown below are 30 T cell receptor beta chains from a single sample sequenced in a study of spatial heterogeneity in lung cancer. Described time point: sample taken at primary tumor resection. Whole RNA was taken from tumor, nontumor lung or frozen PBMC; it was then sequenced unsorted. Each CDR3 protein is one row after TCRdb ran MiXCR on the 5' RACE reads. The sample consists of 90,000 or so distinct CDR3 sequences, 7.5% to 10% of them appearing once. The material sequenced was PBMCs, taken at surgery. These receptors came from a male donor with early-stage non-small cell lung cancer.

This clonotype was seen more than once but under ten times. The gene calls are TRBV20-1 and TRBJ2-3; 7 bases agree with TRBD1. This CDR3 is 15 amino acids long. The J segment lost 0 bases and the V segment lost 8 bases, leaving 11 bases of the junction unmatched. Germline CDR1 and CDR2: DFQATT and SNEGSKA (reference sequence). Here the CDR3 reads CSPPGQTPSTDTQYF. The CDR3 nucleotides read TGCAGTCCACCGGGACAGACACCTAGCACAGATACGCAGTATTTT.

The genes are TRBV2 and TRBJ2-3, with 11 bases identical to TRBD2. The CDR3 extends over 14 amino acids. The V gene's germline CDR1 is SNHLY and CDR2 FYNNEI. V trimming: 8 bases; J trimming: 3 bases; junction bases outside the gene matches: 4. CDR3 loop: CASARLAGTDTQYF. The CDR3 DNA is TGTGCCAGCGCCCGACTAGCGGGGACAGATACGCAGTATTTT. Variable domain in full (rest from reference TRBV2 and TRBJ2-3): EPEVTQTPSHQVTQMGQEVILRCVPISNHLYFYWYRQILGQKVEFLVSFYNNEISEKSEIFDDQFSVERPDGSNFTLKIRSTKLEDSAMYFCASARLAGTDTQYFGPGTRLTVL.

This clonotype was seen only a few times. The V call is TRBV18, the J call TRBJ1-5, with a possible D match to TRBD1 (6 bases). CDR3 length: 13 amino acids. V was clipped by 4 bases and J by 7 bases, with 11 bases between them. CDR1 is KGHSH and CDR2 is LQKENI in the germline V gene. The CDR3 DNA is TGTGCCAGCTCACGGACAGCCGAACAGCCCCAGCATTTT. This translates into CASSRTAEQPQHF.

This clonotype came up many times. J is TRBJ2-7 and V is TRBV7-9; D perhaps matches TRBD1 (6 bases). Looked up from germline, CDR1 is SEHNR and CDR2 is FQNEAQ (reference sequence). The CDR3 length is 15 residues. The V gene lost 7 bases and the J gene lost 2 bases, with 18 bases spanning the gap. This CDR3 reads CASNPTGTTTYEQYF. The CDR3 DNA reads as TGTGCCAGCAACCCCACCGGGACAACGACCTACGAGCAGTACTTC.

This clonotype showed up many times. The V call is TRBV20-1, the J call TRBJ1-3, with D hard to call. This CDR3 is 15 amino acids long. Germline assignment: CDR1 DFQATT and CDR2 SNEGSKA (reference sequence). Trimming cost V 0 bases and J 0 bases, with 9 bases left between them. The CDR3 spells CSARDRVSSGNTIYF. DNA for the CDR3: TGCAGTGCTAGAGATCGAGTGAGCTCTGGAAACACCATATATTTT.

Comment on this clonotype: A much larger clone differs by one base, so this may be a read error. The rearrangement links TRBV4-2 to TRBJ2-2; possible D gene TRBD1, 6 bases. This CDR3 region has 13 residues. Germline V CDR1 and CDR2: LGHNA, YNFKEQ. CDR3 residues: CASSRDNTGELYF. The CDR3 DNA follows: TGTGCCAGCAGCCGGGACAATACCGGGGAGCTGTATTTT.

The V and J genes are TRBV19 and TRBJ2-5; 8 bases are shared with TRBD1. Germline V CDR1 and CDR2: LNHDA, SQIVND (reference sequence). Trimming took 6 bases from V and 4 from J; bases not matched to a gene: 10. The CDR3 contains 15 residues. The CDR3 here is CASSLQGGGGETQYF. The CDR3 DNA reads TGTGCCAGTAGCTTACAGGGGGGCGGCGGAGAGACCCAGTACTTC.

In this sample, this clonotype turned up a few times. The gene calls are TRBV10-3 and TRBJ2-5; 8 bases match TRBD2. Germline assignment: CDR1 ENHRY and CDR2 SYGVKD. With V trimmed by 6 bases and J by 3 bases, 6 bases remained unmatched. The CDR3 covers 14 residues. The CDR3 spells CAIRGGGPEETQYF. In DNA form, the CDR3 reads TGTGCCATCAGGGGCGGGGGGCCCGAAGAGACCCAGTACTTC.

This clonotype was observed at least ten times. This chain joins TRBV23-1 and TRBJ2-7; D call uncertain. Being an ORF, TRBV23-1 has a function that is uncertain. The CDR3 has 16 amino acids. The V end was cut by 0 bases, the J end by 0 bases, with 12 bases between. The CDR3 nucleotides read TGCGCCAGCAGTCAATCAAGGGATCCTCTCTCCTACGAGCAGTACTTC. Translating it yields CASSQSRDPLSYEQYF.

This clonotype has ten or more counts. The chain recombines TRBV28 with TRBJ2-4; D is tentatively TRBD1 or TRBD2 (6 bases each). Trimming shortened V by 6 bases and J by 3 bases, and 21 bases separated the two germline ends. Germline V CDR1 and CDR2: MDHEN, SYDVKM. The CDR3 is made up of 17 amino acids. The CDR3, as DNA: TGTGCCAGCAGCCAAGGGGGGACGGGGCTAGGCAAAAACATTCAGTACTTC. It encodes CASSQGGTGLGKNIQYF.

This clonotype was counted a few times. V and J are TRBV20-1 and TRBJ1-1; D is unclear. In germline, CDR1 is DFQATT, CDR2 SNEGSKA (reference sequence). The V end lost 1 base, the J end lost 4 bases, and 13 bases lay between the germline ends. The CDR3 contains 14 residues. Written as DNA, the CDR3 is TGCAGTGCTAGAGTGAAGGGCGCGGGCACTGAAGCTTTCTTT. Amino acid sequence: CSARVKGAGTEAFF.

The chain combines TRBV19 with TRBJ2-7; no reliable D call. CDR3 size: 14 residues. CDR1 is LNHDA and CDR2 is SQIVND in the germline V gene (reference sequence). Trimming cost V 9 bases and J 3 bases, with 18 bases left between them. CDR3 sequence: CASKPRPLGYEQYF. In DNA form, the CDR3 reads TGTGCCAGCAAACCAAGGCCCCTCGGCTACGAGCAGTACTTC.

In this sample, this clonotype turned up a few times. The J gene is TRBJ2-3, the V gene TRBV18; 7 bases are a match to TRBD1. The ends lost 4 bases at V and 10 bases at J; junction bases unmatched: 11. CDR3 size: 14 residues. Germline CDR1 and CDR2: KGHSH and LQKENI. As DNA, the CDR3 is TGTGCCAGCTCACGGACAGGCAACATGGAACCGCAGTATTTT. Translation: CASSRTGNMEPQYF.

This clonotype was seen at least ten times. The chain employs TRBV4-2 and TRBJ1-3; D uncertain. The CDR3 runs to 16 residues. The germline gives CDR1 LGHNA, CDR2 YNFKEQ. The V and J ends lost 0 bases and 2 bases respectively, with 11 bases between them. The CDR3 reads CASSQEHTEPGNTIYF. CDR3 nucleotide sequence: TGTGCCAGCAGCCAAGAACACACGGAACCTGGAAACACCATATATTTT.

The chain employs TRBV5-8 and TRBJ1-4; 9 bases map to TRBD1. CDR3 size: 14 residues. Germline assignment: CDR1 SGHTS and CDR2 YDEGEE. Trimming removed 2 bases from V and 10 bases from J; junction bases left unmatched: 6. This chain's CDR3 is CASSFRDRDGKLFF. DNA of the CDR3: TGTGCCAGCAGCTTCCGGGACAGGGACGGAAAACTGTTTTTT.

This clonotype was observed many times. The CDR3 region has the DNA TGTGCCAGCAGTTTCCCAAAGGCCAGGGGGAGTGAAGCTTTCTTT. As protein: CASSFPKARGSEAFF. The chain is built from TRBV12-3 or TRBV12-4 and TRBJ1-1; TRBD1 agrees at 7 bases. This CDR3 is 15 amino acids long. Trimming cost V 3 bases and J 7 bases; bases outside gene matches: 11.

This clonotype was recorded at least ten times. The rearrangement links TRBV12-5 to TRBJ1-1; D uncertain. The germline CDR1 and CDR2 sequences are LGHNT and FRNRAP. The germline V and J ends were trimmed by 6 bases and 1 base, with 9 bases remaining between them. CDR3 length: 13 amino acids. CDR3 DNA sequence: TGTGCTAGTGGCCTAACCCCGAACACTGAAGCTTTCTTT. Its translation: CASGLTPNTEAFF.

This clonotype was seen many times. The DNA for the CDR3 is TGCAGCGTTGTTTGGGAGGGGTACGAGCAGTACTTC. Translation: CSVVWEGYEQYF. This rearrangement joins TRBV29-1 to TRBJ2-7, with 7 bases that match TRBD2. Germline CDR1 is SQVTM and CDR2 is ANQGSEA. This CDR3 is 12 amino acids long. The junction had 4 bases not matched to a gene; V was cut back by 4 bases and J by 4 bases.

This clonotype came up many times. The J gene is TRBJ2-7, the V gene TRBV7-9; D gene unclear. Looked up from germline, CDR1 is SEHNR and CDR2 is FQNEAQ (reference sequence). The CDR3 is 11 residues long. V was cut by 1 base and J by 6 bases, with 4 bases left in between. CDR3 residues: CASSLDREQYF. The DNA of the CDR3 is TGTGCCAGCAGCTTAGATCGCGAGCAGTACTTC. Based on the CDR3 plus reference TRBV7-9 and TRBJ2-7, the full variable domain is DTGVSQNPRHKITKRGQNVTFRCDPISEHNRLYWYRQTLGQGPEFLTYFQNEAQLEKSRLLSDRFSAERPKGSFSTLEIQRTEQGDSAMYLCASSLDREQYFGPGTRLTVT.

This clonotype came up many times. This chain uses TRBV29-1 with TRBJ2-1, with 14 bases aligning to TRBD2. Trimming took 1 base from V and 5 from J; bases not matched to a gene: 4. The CDR3 length is 16 residues. Germline-derived CDR1 and CDR2 are SQVTM and ANQGSEA. Here the CDR3 DNA reads TGCAGCGTTGAAGGCATGACTAGCGGGAGGGACAATGAGCAGTTCTTC. This encodes CSVEGMTSGRDNEQFF.

This clonotype has only one observation. The chain has TRBV7-2 and TRBJ1-1; 8 nucleotides agree with TRBD1. V lost 0 bases and J lost 6; bases outside the gene matches: 0. CDR3 length: 13 residues. Germline values: CDR1 SGHTA, CDR2 FQGNSA. In DNA, the CDR3 is TGTGCCAGCAGCTTAGCACAGGGGGCTGAAGCTTTCTTT. Its protein is CASSLAQGAEAFF. The full variable domain, completed using reference TRBV7-2 and TRBJ1-1, is GAGVSQSPSNKVTEKGKDVELRCDPISGHTALYWYRQSLGQGLEFLIYFQGNSAPDKSGLPSDRFSAERTGGSVSTLTIQRTQQEDSAVYLCASSLAQGAEAFFGQGTRLTVV.

In this sample, this clonotype turned up many times. CDR3 in amino acids: CASSLDTASYEQYF. Written as DNA, the CDR3 is TGCGCCAGCAGCTTGGACACGGCGTCCTACGAGCAGTACTTC. The chain couples TRBV5-1 to TRBJ2-7; D is unresolved. Germline CDR1 reads SGHRS; CDR2 reads YFSETQ. V dropped 0 bases and J dropped 1 base, with 8 bases sitting between them. The CDR3 is made up of 14 amino acids.

This clonotype has just a few counts. This chain uses TRBV20-1 with TRBJ2-7, with 7 nucleotides matching TRBD1. From germline, CDR1 is DFQATT and CDR2 SNEGSKA (reference sequence). This CDR3 comprises 11 residues. The CDR3: CGGQATYEQYF. CDR3 nucleotide sequence: TGCGGCGGACAGGCAACCTACGAGCAGTACTTC.

This clonotype was seen once. The chain employs TRBV29-1 and TRBJ2-3, with D unresolved. This CDR3 comprises 13 residues. Per the germline V gene, CDR1 is SQVTM and CDR2 is ANQGSEA. Deletions cut 3 bases from V and 0 bases from J, with 7 bases between. CDR3 protein: CSVDGRSTDTQYF. As DNA, the CDR3 is TGCAGCGTTGATGGGCGGAGCACAGATACGCAGTATTTT.

This clonotype was recorded a few times. This sequence joins TRBV3-1 and TRBJ1-4; D is uncertain. V was shortened by 4 bases and J by 1 base, with 16 bases between the two germline ends. The CDR3 has 17 residues. From germline, CDR1 is LGHDT and CDR2 YNNKEL (reference sequence). In DNA form, the CDR3 reads TGTGCCAGCAGCCGGTCCGACTCCGGAGGAACTAATGAAAAACTGTTTTTT. This encodes CASSRSDSGGTNEKLFF.

V is TRBV20-1 and J is TRBJ2-4; TRBD2 is a possible D gene (6 bases). The CDR3 is made up of 14 amino acids. Germline CDR1 reads DFQATT; CDR2 reads SNEGSKA (reference sequence). Trimming removed 1 base from V and 7 bases from J, with 14 bases in between. The DNA for the CDR3 is TGCAGTGCTAGAGTCCCTGGCGCGGGGAACATTCAGTACTTC. Its translation is CSARVPGAGNIQYF.

This chain uses TRBV11-1 with TRBJ1-1; TRBD1 matches at 8 bases. Looked up from germline, CDR1 is SGHAT and CDR2 is FQDESV (reference sequence). With V trimmed by 5 bases and J by 3 bases, 8 bases remained unmatched. The CDR3 totals 15 residues. The CDR3 spells CASSTPDRGHTEAFF. The CDR3 DNA reads TGTGCCAGCAGCACGCCCGACAGGGGCCACACTGAAGCTTTCTTT.

This clonotype was picked up a small number of times. The chain recombines TRBV29-1 with TRBJ2-1, with D unresolved. Trimming removed 8 bases at V and 4 bases at J, with 15 bases between. Per the germline V gene, CDR1 is SQVTM and CDR2 is ANQGSEA. CDR3 length: 13 amino acids. This CDR3 is CSSLPAPYNEQFF. The CDR3 DNA is TGCAGCTCCCTCCCGGCCCCTTACAATGAGCAGTTCTTC.

V gene TRBV7-8 combines with J gene TRBJ2-7; D is unresolved. From germline, CDR1 is SGHVS and CDR2 FQNEAQ. The CDR3 runs 14 residues. Trimming removed 1 base at V and 2 bases at J, with 9 bases between. The CDR3 sequence: CASSLGPGAYEQYF. CDR3 nucleotide sequence: TGTGCCAGCAGCTTAGGGCCAGGAGCCTACGAGCAGTACTTC.

This clonotype was seen at least ten times. The rearrangement joins TRBV19 to TRBJ2-2; D remains ambiguous. V lost 0 bases and J lost 6, with 5 bases in between. The germline gives CDR1 LNHDA, CDR2 SQIVND (reference sequence). CDR3 length: 13 residues. CDR3 in DNA: TGTGCCAGTAGTATAGATCCGGCCGGGGAGCTGTTTTTT. It is translated as CASSIDPAGELFF.